The present TCR beta chain was sequenced within a study of prognosis after radiotherapy for stage I lung cancer. Study overall: The study enrolled patients with stage I non-small cell lung cancer between 2018 and early 2019.

This clonotype came up many times. The germline CDR1 and CDR2 sequences are LGHDT and YNNKEL (reference sequence). CDR3 length: 13 amino acids. The V segment lost 1 base and the J segment 4 bases; nucleotides outside the gene matches: 0. Amplicons of TCR beta CDR3 were generated from genomic DNA by two-round multiplex PCR. Initially, in first-round PCR, primers specific to each TRBV and TRBJ gene were used. One entry per CDR3 protein results from TCRdb running MiXCR on the multiplex PCR reads. The data show about 20,000 distinct CDR3 sequences, about 44% seen once. The source was PBMCs, collected before or after stereotactic body radiation therapy (not recorded which). The chain recombines TRBV3-1 with TRBJ1-2; TRBD1 aligns across 7 bases. The receptor was isolated from a donor over 45 with non-small cell lung cancer. CDR3 region: CASSQGTGYGYTF. The DNA of the CDR3 is TGTGCCAGCAGCCAAGGGACAGGCTATGGCTACACCTTC.